This T cell receptor (beta chain) comes out of a study of CD8 T cells in ankylosing spondylitis. This clonotype has at least ten counts. Its target is unknown. V gave up 0 bases and J gave up 1 base; unmatched junction bases: 1. The CDR3 is 15 residues long. Germline assignment: CDR1 SGHRS and CDR2 YFSETQ. Study-level results: Peripheral blood samples showed relatively rare disease-linked clones, and these clones were CD8+. Apparently characteristic of ankylosing spondylitis blood was a TCR beta motif (about eight highly homologous variants). Reportedly, matched ankylosing spondylitis synovial fluid was significantly enriched for disease-linked clones.

Scientists made TCR beta libraries using quantitative 5'-RACE with molecular barcodes. TCRdb reanalysed the 5' RACE reads using MiXCR and keeps one entry per CDR3 protein. The sample holds around 490,000 distinct CDR3 sequences, roughly 5.2% seen once. The chain carries TRBV5-1 and TRBJ2-3; 8 bases align to TRBD2. Material for sequencing was blood, either unsorted or a sorted T cell fraction (not recorded which). This TCR came from a male donor with ankylosing spondylitis. The CDR3 DNA follows: TGCGCCAGCAGCTTGGTAGCGGGGCGCACAGATACGCAGTATTTT. This gives the protein CASSLVAGRTDTQYF.